These 7 T cell receptor beta chains were all obtained from the same sample, sequenced in a study of blood T cell repertoires in COVID-19. The data were produced by immunoSEQ multiplex PCR, yet TCRdb's version contains in-frame clones alone and is incomplete. The data show 300,000 to 400,000 clones, approximately 89% seen once. What was sequenced was peripheral blood. Receptors originate from a woman in her 50s who had recovered from COVID-19.

This rearrangement joins TRBV7-2 to TRBJ2-7; tentatively, D is TRBD2 (5 bases). Looked up from germline, CDR1 is SGHTA and CDR2 is FQGNSA. CDR3 length: 15 residues. V lost 5 bases and J 7 bases, leaving 21 bases between the germline ends. CDR3: CASSRSGRWGMEQYF. CDR3 DNA: TGTGCCAGCAGCCGCAGCGGACGGTGGGGTATGGAGCAGTACTTC.

V gene TRBV7-9 combines with J gene TRBJ1-5; a weak D match, TRBD1 (5 bases). Germline assignment: CDR1 SEHNR and CDR2 FQNEAQ (reference sequence). The CDR3 covers 15 residues. With 2 bases removed from V and 5 bases from J, the gap between germline ends came to 13 bases. The CDR3 DNA sequence: TGTGCCAGCAGCTTACAGGGTGACCCTTATCAGCCCCAGCATTTT. Its protein product is CASSLQGDPYQPQHF.

This chain uses TRBV24-1 with TRBJ1-2; no clear D. Germline CDR1 KGHDR, CDR2 SFDVKD. CDR3 length: 17 residues. V lost 4 bases to trimming and J lost 7 bases, with 24 bases between them. The CDR3 region has the DNA TGTGCCACCAGTGACCCTCGGGGTGGTAAGGGAGGTATTGGCTACACCTTC. Its protein is CATSDPRGGKGGIGYTF.

This clone was observed a single time. The rearrangement links TRBV7-8 to TRBJ2-1, with D possibly matching TRBD2 (5 bases). Trimming removed 7 bases from V and 7 bases from J, with 17 bases in between. The CDR3 loop spans 14 amino acids. Germline-derived CDR1 and CDR2 are SGHVS and FQNEAQ. CDR3 amino acids: CASNDWPRANEQFF. CDR3 sequence (DNA): TGTGCCAGCAACGACTGGCCGAGGGCGAATGAGCAGTTCTTC.

V gene TRBV11-2 combines with J gene TRBJ2-7; 10 bases map to TRBD2. Losses at the gene ends were 4 bases for V and 2 bases for J; bases not matched to a gene: 8. CDR1 and CDR2 (germline): SGHAT, FQNNGV. CDR3 length: 16 residues. The CDR3 loop reads CASSSLASGRAYEQYF. CDR3 nucleotides: TGTGCCAGCAGCTCCCTCGCCAGCGGGAGGGCCTACGAGCAGTACTTC.

This chain uses TRBV11-3 with TRBJ2-1, with D maybe TRBD2 (5 bases). Trimming stripped 1 base from V and 6 bases from J, with 10 bases between. This CDR3 is built from 14 residues. Germline CDR1 SGHNT, CDR2 YENEEA. The CDR3 region has the DNA TGTGCCAGCAGCTTAGCGGGATTAGGCAATGAGCAGTTCTTC. It is translated as CASSLAGLGNEQFF.

The rearrangement uses TRBV24-1 and TRBJ2-1, with TRBD2 as a possible D gene (6 bases). The CDR3 covers 14 residues. Trimming cost V 4 bases and J 8 bases, with 14 bases left between them. Germline CDR1 and CDR2: KGHDR and SFDVKD. Here the CDR3 DNA reads TGTGCCACCAGTGAAGCGACTAGTTTTCATGAGCAGTTCTTC. Its protein product is CATSEATSFHEQFF.